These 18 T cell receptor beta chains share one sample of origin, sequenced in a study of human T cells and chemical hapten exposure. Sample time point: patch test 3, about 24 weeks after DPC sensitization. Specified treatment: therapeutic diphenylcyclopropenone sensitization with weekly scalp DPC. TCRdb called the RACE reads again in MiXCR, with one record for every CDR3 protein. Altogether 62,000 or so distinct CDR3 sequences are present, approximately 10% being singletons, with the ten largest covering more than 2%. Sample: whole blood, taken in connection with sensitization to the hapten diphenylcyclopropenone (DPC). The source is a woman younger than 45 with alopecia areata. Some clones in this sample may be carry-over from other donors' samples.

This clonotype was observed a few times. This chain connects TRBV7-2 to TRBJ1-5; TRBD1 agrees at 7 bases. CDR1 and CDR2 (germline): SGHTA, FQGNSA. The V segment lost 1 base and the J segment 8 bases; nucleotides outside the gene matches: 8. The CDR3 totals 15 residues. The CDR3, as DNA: TGTGCCAGCAGCTTAGAGGGTAGGGGGCAGAAGCCCCAGCATTTT. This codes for CASSLEGRGQKPQHF.

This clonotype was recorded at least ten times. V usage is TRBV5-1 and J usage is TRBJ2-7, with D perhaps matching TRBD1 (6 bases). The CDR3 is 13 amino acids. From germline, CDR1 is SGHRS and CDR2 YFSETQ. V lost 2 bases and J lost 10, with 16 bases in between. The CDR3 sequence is CASSFTPTGIQYF. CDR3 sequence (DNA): TGCGCCAGCAGCTTTACCCCAACAGGGATACAGTACTTC.

CDR3 sequence (DNA): TGTGCCTGGGGTTTCGGCCCTTCGGGGGAGCAGTTCTTC. Residues: CAWGFGPSGEQFF. The gene calls are TRBV30 and TRBJ2-1; a weak D match, TRBD2 (5 bases). The germline V and J ends were trimmed by 5 bases and 10 bases, with 18 bases remaining between them. The CDR3 consists of 13 residues. CDR1 is GTSNPN, CDR2 SVGIG, per germline (reference sequence).

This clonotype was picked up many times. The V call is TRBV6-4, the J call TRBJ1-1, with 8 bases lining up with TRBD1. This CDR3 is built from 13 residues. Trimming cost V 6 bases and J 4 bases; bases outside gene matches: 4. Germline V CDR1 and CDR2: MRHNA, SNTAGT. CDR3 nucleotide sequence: TGTGCCAGCAGCCACACAGGGGGCACTGAAGCTTTCTTT. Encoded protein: CASSHTGGTEAFF.

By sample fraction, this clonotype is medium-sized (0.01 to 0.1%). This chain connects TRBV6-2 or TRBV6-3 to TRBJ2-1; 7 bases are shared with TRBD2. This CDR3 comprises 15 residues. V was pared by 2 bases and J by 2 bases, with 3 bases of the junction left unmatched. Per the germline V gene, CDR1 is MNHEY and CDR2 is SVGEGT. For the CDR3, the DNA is TGTGCCAGCAGTTACCAGGCGGGAGCCTACAATGAGCAGTTCTTC. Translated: CASSYQAGAYNEQFF.

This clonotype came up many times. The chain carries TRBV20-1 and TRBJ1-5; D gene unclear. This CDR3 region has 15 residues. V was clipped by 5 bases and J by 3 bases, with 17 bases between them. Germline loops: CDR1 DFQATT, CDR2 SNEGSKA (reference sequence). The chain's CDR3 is CSAGRVGRDNQPQHF. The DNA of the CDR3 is TGCAGTGCTGGAAGGGTCGGGAGGGACAATCAGCCCCAGCATTTT.

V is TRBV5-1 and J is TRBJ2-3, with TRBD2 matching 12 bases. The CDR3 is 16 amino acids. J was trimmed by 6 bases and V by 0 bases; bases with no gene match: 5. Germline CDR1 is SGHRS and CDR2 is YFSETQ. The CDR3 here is CASSLDGTSGSDTQYF. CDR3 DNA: TGCGCCAGCAGCTTGGATGGGACTAGCGGGTCGGATACGCAGTATTTT. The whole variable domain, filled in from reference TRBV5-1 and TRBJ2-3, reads KAGVTQTPRYLIKTRGQQVTLSCSPISGHRSVSWYQQTPGQGLQFLFEYFSETQRNKGNFPGRFSGRQFSNSRSEMNVSTLELGDSALYLCASSLDGTSGSDTQYFGPGTRLTVL.

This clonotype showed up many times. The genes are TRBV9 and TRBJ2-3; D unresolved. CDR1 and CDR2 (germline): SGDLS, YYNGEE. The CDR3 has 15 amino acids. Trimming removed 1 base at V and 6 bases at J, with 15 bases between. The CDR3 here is CASSVNVPYTDTQYF. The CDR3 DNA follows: TGTGCCAGCAGCGTAAATGTACCTTATACGGATACGCAGTATTTT.

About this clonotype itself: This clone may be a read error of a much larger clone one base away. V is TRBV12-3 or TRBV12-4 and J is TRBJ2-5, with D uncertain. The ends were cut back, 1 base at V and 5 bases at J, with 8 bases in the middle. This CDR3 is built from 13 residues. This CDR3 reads CASSLGVMETQYF. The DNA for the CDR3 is TGTGCCAGCAGTTTAGGGGTGATGGAGACCCAGTACTTC.

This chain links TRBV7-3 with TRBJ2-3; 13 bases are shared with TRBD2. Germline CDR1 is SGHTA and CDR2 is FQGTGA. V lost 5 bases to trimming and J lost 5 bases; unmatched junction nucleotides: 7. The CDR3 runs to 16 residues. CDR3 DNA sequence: TGTGCCAGCAGCCGAGGGACTAGCGGGATTGGAGATACGCAGTATTTT. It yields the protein CASSRGTSGIGDTQYF.

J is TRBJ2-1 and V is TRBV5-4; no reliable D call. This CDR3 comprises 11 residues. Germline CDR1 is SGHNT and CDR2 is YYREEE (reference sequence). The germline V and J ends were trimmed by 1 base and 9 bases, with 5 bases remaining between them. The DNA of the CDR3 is TGTGCCAGCAGCTTGTTTGGTGAGCAGTTCTTC. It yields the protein CASSLFGEQFF.

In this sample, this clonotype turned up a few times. The CDR3 here is CASSQEVAGVGTGELFF. CDR3 nucleotides: TGCGCCAGCAGCCAAGAGGTAGCGGGAGTGGGGACCGGGGAGCTGTTTTTT. V and J are TRBV4-3 and TRBJ2-2; 9 nucleotides agree with TRBD2. The CDR3 is 17 residues long. Trimming took 0 bases from V and 5 from J; bases not matched to a gene: 7. Germline assignment: CDR1 LGHNA and CDR2 YSLEER.

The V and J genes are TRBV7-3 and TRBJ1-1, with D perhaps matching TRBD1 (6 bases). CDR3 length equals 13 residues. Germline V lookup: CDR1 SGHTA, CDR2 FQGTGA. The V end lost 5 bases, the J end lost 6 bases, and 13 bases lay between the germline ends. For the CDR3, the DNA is TGTGCCAGCAGCGTAGACAGGTACGCTGAAGCTTTCTTT. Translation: CASSVDRYAEAFF. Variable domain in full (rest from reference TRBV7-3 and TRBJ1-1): GAGVSQTPSNKVTEKGKYVELRCDPISGHTALYWYRQSLGQGPEFLIYFQGTGAADDSGLPNDRFFAVRPEGSVSTLKIQRTERGDSAVYLCASSVDRYAEAFFGQGTRLTVV.

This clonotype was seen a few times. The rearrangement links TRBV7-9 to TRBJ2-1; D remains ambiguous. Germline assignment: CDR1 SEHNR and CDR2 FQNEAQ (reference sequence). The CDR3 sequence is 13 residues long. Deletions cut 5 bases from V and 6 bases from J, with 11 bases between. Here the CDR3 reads CASSPTVSNEQFF. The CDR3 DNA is TGTGCCAGCAGCCCAACTGTTTCCAATGAGCAGTTCTTC.

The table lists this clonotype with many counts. CDR3 bases: TGTGCCAGCAGCTCGGGGACAGATGAGCAGCCCCAGCATTTT. Its protein is CASSSGTDEQPQHF. The rearrangement links TRBV21-1 to TRBJ1-5; the table's D gene call, TRBD1, was not cross checked with the DNA. TRBV21-1 represents a pseudogene. The length of the CDR3 is 14 residues.

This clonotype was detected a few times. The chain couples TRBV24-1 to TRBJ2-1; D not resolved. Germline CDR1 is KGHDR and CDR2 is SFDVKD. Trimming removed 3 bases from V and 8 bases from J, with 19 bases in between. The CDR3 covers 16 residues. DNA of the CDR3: TGTGCCACCAGTGATGTAAACTGGAGAATGGGCCATGAGCAGTTCTTC. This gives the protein CATSDVNWRMGHEQFF.

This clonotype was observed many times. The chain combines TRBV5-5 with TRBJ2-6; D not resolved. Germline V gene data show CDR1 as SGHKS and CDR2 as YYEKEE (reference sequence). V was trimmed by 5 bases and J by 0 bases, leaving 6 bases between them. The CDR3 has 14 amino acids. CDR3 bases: TGTGCCAGCAGGGGAAGCTCTGGGGCCAACGTCCTGACTTTC. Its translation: CASRGSSGANVLTF.

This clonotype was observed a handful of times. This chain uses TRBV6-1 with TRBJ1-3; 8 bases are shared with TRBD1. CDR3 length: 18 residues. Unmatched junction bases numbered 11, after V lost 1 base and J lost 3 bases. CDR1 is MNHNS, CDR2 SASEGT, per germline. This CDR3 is CASSEGIGDRLRGNTIYF. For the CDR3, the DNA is TGTGCCAGCAGTGAAGGAATAGGGGACAGGTTACGTGGAAACACCATATATTTT.